This TCR beta chain was captured in a study of T cell responses to AZD1222 COVID-19 vaccine. The CDR3 is made up of 11 amino acids. CDR1 is KGHSH and CDR2 is LQKENI in the germline V gene. Trimming left V 0 bases short and J 7 bases short, with 0 bases between. Using immunoSEQ multiplex PCR, the repertoire was profiled, and TCRdb retains in-frame clones only, with some absent. The sample lists tens of thousands of clones; 85% to 90% were seen once. The gene calls are TRBV18 and TRBJ2-2, with D unclear. The clonotype comes from an adult in good health. Sample: peripheral blood, taken on day 0 of MenACWY control vaccination. The CDR3 region is CASSPPGELFF. For the CDR3, the DNA is TGTGCCAGCTCACCACCCGGGGAGCTGTTTTTT.